This TCR beta chain originates from a study of blood T cell repertoires in COVID-19. Some clones are missing from TCRdb's copy, which holds only in-frame ones; the method was immunoSEQ multiplex PCR. The sample lists about 87,000 clones, over 75% occurring once. CDR3 length: 14 amino acids. Germline V gene lookup returns CDR1 SGHNT and CDR2 YYREEE (reference sequence). V was clipped by 3 bases and J by 4 bases, with 11 bases between them. The sequenced sample consisted of peripheral blood. This chain joins TRBV5-4 and TRBJ1-3, with no clear D. This TCR derives from a woman in her seventies with acute or convalescent COVID-19. CDR3: CASSSPLSGNTIYF. CDR3 DNA sequence: TGTGCCAGCAGCTCCCCCCTTTCCGGAAACACCATATATTTT.